This T cell receptor beta chain was sequenced in a study of tumor-infiltrating lymphocytes in oesophageal squamous cell carcinoma. Notes on this clonotype: This may arise from a read error, as a much more abundant clone is one base away.

MiXCR was run by TCRdb on the PCR reads, yielding one entry per CDR3 protein. Found here are about 15,000 distinct CDR3 sequences, 50% of them singletons; the top ten hold 16%. Trimming shortened V by 5 bases and J by 7 bases, and 18 bases separated the two germline ends. This CDR3 is built from 14 residues. Per the germline V gene, CDR1 is SGHAT and CDR2 is FQNNGV. The source of this sequence is a male donor with esophageal squamous cell carcinoma. This chain connects TRBV11-2 to TRBJ2-7, with D unclear. The sequenced sample was esophageal tumor tissue. CDR3 in amino acids: CASSPINEVNEQYF. The CDR3, as DNA: TGTGCCAGCAGCCCGATCAACGAGGTCAATGAGCAGTACTTC.